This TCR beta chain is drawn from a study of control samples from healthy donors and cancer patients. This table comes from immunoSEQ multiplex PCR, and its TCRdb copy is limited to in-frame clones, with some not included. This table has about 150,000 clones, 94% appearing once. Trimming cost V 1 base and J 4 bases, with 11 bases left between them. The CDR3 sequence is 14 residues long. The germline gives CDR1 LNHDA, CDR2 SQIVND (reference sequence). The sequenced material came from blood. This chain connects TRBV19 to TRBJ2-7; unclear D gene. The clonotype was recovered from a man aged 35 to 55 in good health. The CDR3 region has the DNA TGTGCCAGTAGTATAGCATACGGCCTTTACGAGCAGTACTTC. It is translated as CASSIAYGLYEQYF. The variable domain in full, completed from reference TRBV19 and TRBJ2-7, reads DGGITQSPKYLFRKEGQNVTLSCEQNLNHDAMYWYRQDPGQGLRLIYYSQIVNDFQKGDIAEGYSVSREKKESFPLTVTSAQKNPTAFYLCASSIAYGLYEQYFGPGTRLTVT.